The entry below gives a single T cell receptor beta chain sequence along with its context. CDR3 length: 17 residues. In germline, CDR1 is LNHNV, CDR2 YYDKDF (reference sequence). Trimming removed 1 base at V and 10 bases at J, with 25 bases between. The data were obtained in a study of blood T cell repertoires in COVID-19. The data were produced by immunoSEQ multiplex PCR, yet TCRdb's version contains in-frame clones alone and is incomplete. The sample lists approximately 210,000 clones, just under 85% occurring once. The sequence was obtained from a man aged 60 to 69 with COVID-19, enrolled during active disease. Sequenced: peripheral blood. V is TRBV15 and J is TRBJ1-1; D might be TRBD1 (6 bases). The CDR3 nucleotides read TGTGCCACCAGCAGAGGGCACCCTCAGGGGCGCGCTAGGGGAGCTTTCTTT. As protein: CATSRGHPQGRARGAFF.